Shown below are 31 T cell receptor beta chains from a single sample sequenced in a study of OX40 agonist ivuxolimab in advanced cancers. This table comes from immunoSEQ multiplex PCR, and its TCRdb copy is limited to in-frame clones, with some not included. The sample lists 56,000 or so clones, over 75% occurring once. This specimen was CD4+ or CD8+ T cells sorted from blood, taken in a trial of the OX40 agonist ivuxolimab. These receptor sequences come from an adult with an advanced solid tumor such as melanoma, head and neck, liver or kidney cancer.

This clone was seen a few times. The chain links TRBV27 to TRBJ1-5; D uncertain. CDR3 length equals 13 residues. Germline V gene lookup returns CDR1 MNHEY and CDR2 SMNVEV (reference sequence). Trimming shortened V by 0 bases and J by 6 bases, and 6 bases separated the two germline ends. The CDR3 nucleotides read TGTGCCAGCAGTTTATCCCAGACTCAGCCCCAGCATTTT. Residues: CASSLSQTQPQHF.

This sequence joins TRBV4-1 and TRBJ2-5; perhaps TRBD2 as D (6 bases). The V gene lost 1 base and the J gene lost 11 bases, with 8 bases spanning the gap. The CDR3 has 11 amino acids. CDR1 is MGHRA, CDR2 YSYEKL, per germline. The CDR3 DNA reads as TGCGCCAGCAGCCAAGCGGGGGAGCAGTACTTC. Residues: CASSQAGEQYF.

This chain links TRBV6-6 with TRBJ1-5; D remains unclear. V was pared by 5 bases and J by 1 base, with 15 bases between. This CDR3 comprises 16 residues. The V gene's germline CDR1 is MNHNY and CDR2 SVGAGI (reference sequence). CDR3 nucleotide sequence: TGTGCCAGCAGTAAATATGGGCGGGAAAGCAATCAGCCCCAGCATTTT. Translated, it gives CASSKYGRESNQPQHF.

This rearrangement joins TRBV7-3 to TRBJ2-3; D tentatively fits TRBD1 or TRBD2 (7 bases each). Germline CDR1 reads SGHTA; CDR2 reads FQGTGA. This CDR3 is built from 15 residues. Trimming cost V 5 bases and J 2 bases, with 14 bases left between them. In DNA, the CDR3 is TGTGCCAGCAGCCAGGGGGGGCAGCTCACAGATACGCAGTATTTT. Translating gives CASSQGGQLTDTQYF.

The CDR3 here is CASSLLREAGDNEQFF. Here the CDR3 DNA reads TGCGCCAGCAGCTTACTCAGGGAGGCAGGAGACAATGAGCAGTTCTTC. V gene TRBV5-1 combines with J gene TRBJ2-1; tentatively, D is TRBD2 (6 bases). CDR3 length: 16 amino acids. V was shortened by 2 bases and J by 5 bases, with 17 bases between the two germline ends. Germline values: CDR1 SGHRS, CDR2 YFSETQ.

The CDR3 loop is CASSFLWARGESNQPQHF. In DNA, the CDR3 is TGTGCCAGCAGTTTTCTCTGGGCCAGGGGAGAGAGCAATCAGCCCCAGCATTTT. The chain links TRBV28 to TRBJ1-5, with a tentative D call TRBD1 (6 bases). Germline V gives CDR1 MDHEN, CDR2 SYDVKM. The V gene lost 3 bases and the J gene lost 1 base, with 19 bases spanning the gap. The CDR3 has 18 residues.

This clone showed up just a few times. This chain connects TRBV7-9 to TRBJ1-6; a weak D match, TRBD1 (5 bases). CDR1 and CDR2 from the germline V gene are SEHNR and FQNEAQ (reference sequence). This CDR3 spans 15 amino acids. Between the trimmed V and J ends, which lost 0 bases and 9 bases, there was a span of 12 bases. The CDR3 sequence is CASSLAGQGISPLHF. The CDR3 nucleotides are TGTGCCAGCAGCTTAGCGGGGCAGGGAATTTCACCCCTCCACTTT.

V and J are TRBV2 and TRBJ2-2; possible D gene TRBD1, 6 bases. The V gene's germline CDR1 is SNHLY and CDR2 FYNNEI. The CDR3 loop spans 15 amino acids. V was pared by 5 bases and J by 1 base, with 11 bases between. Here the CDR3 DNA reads TGTGCCAGCAGTCGACAGGAGGTGAACACCGGGGAGCTGTTTTTT. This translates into CASSRQEVNTGELFF.

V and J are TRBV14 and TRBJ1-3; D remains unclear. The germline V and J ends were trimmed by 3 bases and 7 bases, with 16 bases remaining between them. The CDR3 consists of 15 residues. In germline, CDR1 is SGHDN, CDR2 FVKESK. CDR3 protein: CASSQWAGYLNTIYF. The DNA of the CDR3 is TGTGCCAGCAGCCAGTGGGCCGGTTACCTGAACACCATATATTTT.

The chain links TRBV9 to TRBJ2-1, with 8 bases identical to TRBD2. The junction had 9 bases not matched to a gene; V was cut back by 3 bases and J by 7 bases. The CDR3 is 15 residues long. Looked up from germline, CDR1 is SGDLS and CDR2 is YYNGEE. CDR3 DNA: TGTGCCAGCAGCGGATCCGGGACTAGTCGGAATGAGCAGTTCTTC. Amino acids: CASSGSGTSRNEQFF.

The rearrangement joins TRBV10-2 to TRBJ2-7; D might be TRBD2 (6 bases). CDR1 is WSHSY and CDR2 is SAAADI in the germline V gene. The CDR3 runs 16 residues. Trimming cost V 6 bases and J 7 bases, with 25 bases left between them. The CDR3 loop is CASSYNRDSPGGEQYF. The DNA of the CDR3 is TGCGCCAGCAGCTACAACCGGGACTCCCCCGGTGGAGAGCAGTACTTC.

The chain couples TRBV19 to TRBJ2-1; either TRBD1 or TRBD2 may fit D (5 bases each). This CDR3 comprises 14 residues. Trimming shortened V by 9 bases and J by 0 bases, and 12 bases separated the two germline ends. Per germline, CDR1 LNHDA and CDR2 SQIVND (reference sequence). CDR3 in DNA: TGTGCCAGCGGGGCGGCCCACTCCTACAATGAGCAGTTCTTC. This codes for CASGAAHSYNEQFF.

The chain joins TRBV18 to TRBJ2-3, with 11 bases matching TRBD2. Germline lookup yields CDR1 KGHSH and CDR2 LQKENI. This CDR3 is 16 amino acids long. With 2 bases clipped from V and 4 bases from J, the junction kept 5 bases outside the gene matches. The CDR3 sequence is CASSPGLAGGPDTQYF. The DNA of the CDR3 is TGTGCCAGCTCACCAGGCCTAGCGGGGGGCCCAGATACGCAGTATTTT.

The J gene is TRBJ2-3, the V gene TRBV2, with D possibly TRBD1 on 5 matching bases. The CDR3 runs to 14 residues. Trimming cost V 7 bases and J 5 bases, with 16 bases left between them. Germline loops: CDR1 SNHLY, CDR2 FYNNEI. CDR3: CASNLITGVDTQYF. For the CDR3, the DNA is TGTGCCAGCAATTTGATAACAGGAGTAGATACGCAGTATTTT.

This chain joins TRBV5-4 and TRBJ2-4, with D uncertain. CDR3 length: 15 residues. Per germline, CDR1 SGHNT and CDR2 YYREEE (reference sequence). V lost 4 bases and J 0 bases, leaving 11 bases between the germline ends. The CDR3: CASSPDAVAKNIQYF. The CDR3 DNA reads TGTGCCAGCAGCCCCGACGCCGTAGCCAAAAACATTCAGTACTTC.

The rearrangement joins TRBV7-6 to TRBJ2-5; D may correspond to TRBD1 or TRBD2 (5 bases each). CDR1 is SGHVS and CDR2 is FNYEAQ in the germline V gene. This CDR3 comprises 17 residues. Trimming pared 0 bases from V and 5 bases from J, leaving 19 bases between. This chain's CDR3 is CASSLAWRSRGRETQYF. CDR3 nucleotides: TGTGCCAGCAGCTTAGCTTGGAGGAGCCGGGGCAGGGAGACCCAGTACTTC. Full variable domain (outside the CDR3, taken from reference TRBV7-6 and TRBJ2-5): GAGVSQSPRYKVTKRGQDVALRCDPISGHVSLYWYRQALGQGPEFLTYFNYEAQQDKSGLPNDRFSAERPEGSISTLTIQRTEQRDSAMYRCASSLAWRSRGRETQYFGPGTRLLVL.

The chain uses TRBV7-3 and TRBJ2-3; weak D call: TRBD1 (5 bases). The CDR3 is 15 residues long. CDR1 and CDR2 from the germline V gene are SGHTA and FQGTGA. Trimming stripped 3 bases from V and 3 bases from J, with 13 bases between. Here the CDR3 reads CASSFRRVETDTQYF. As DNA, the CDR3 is TGTGCCAGCAGCTTCCGCAGGGTTGAGACAGATACGCAGTATTTT.

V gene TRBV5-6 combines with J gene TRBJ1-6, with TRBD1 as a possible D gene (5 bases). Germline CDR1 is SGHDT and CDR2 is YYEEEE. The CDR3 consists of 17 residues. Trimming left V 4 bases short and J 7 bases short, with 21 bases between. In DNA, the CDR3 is TGTGCCAGCAGCCCCGTCGGGAGGGGCGGCGGGAATTCACCCCTCCACTTT. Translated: CASSPVGRGGGNSPLHF.

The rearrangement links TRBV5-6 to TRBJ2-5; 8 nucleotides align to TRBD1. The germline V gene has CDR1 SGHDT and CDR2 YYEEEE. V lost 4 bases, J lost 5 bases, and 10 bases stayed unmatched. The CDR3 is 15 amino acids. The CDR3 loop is CASSRSATGGETQYF. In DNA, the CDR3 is TGTGCCAGCAGCCGTTCCGCAACAGGGGGGGAGACCCAGTACTTC.

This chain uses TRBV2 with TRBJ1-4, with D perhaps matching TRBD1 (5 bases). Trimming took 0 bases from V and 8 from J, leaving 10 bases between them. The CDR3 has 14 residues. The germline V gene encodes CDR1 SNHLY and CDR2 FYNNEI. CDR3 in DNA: TGTGCCAGCAGTGAAGCGCTGGGGCGGGAAAAACTGTTTTTT. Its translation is CASSEALGREKLFF.

The CDR3 sequence is CASSSDRRYSGNTIYF. As DNA, the CDR3 is TGCGCCAGCAGCTCGGACCGCCGATACTCTGGAAACACCATATATTTT. The genes are TRBV5-1 and TRBJ1-3; no clear D gene. CDR1 is SGHRS and CDR2 is YFSETQ in the germline V gene. The CDR3 contains 16 residues. V was cut by 3 bases and J by 0 bases, with 13 bases left in between.

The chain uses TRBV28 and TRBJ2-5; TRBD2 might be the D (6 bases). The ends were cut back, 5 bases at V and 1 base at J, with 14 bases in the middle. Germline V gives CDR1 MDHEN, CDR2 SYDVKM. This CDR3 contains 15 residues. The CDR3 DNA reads TGTGCCAGCAGTGGGGCGGGAAGCCCCCAAGAGACCCAGTACTTC. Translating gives CASSGAGSPQETQYF.

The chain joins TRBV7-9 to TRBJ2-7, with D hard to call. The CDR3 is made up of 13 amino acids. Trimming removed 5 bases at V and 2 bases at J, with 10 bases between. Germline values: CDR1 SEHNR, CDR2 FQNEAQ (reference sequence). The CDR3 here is CASSHGSAYEQYF. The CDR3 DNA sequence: TGTGCCAGCAGCCACGGATCGGCCTACGAGCAGTACTTC.

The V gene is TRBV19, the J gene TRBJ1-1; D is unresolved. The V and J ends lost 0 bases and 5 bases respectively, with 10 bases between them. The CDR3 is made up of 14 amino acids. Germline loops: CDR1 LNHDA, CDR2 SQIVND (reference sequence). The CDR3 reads CASSIDGEWTEAFF. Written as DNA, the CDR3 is TGTGCCAGTAGTATAGACGGGGAATGGACTGAAGCTTTCTTT. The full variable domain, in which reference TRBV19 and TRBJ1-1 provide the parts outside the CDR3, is DGGITQSPKYLFRKEGQNVTLSCEQNLNHDAMYWYRQDPGQGLRLIYYSQIVNDFQKGDIAEGYSVSREKKESFPLTVTSAQKNPTAFYLCASSIDGEWTEAFFGQGTRLTVV.

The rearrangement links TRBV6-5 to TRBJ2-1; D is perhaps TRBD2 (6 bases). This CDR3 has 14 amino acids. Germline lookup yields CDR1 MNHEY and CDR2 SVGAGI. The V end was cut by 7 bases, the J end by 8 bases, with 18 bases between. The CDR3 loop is CASKWSSVSHEQFF. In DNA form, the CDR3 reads TGTGCCAGCAAATGGTCTAGCGTCTCTCATGAGCAGTTCTTC.

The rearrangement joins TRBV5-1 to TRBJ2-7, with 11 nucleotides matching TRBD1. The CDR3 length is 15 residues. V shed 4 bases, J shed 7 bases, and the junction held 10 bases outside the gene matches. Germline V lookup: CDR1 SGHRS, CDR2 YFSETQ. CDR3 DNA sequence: TGCGCCAGCAGCCCAGGGACAGGGGGGGTCGGGGAGCAGTACTTC. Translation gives CASSPGTGGVGEQYF.

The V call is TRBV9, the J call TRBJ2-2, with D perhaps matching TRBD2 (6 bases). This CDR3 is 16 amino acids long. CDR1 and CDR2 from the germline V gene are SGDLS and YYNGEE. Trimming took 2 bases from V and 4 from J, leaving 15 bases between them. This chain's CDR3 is CASSVGAGKTTGELFF. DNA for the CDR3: TGTGCCAGCAGCGTCGGGGCGGGAAAGACCACCGGGGAGCTGTTTTTT.

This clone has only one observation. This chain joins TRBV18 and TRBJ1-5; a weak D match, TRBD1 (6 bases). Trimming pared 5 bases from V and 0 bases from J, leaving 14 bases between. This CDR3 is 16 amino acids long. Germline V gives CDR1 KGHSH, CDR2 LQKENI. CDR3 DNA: TGTGCCAGCTCAGAGCAGGGGAGAAATAGCAATCAGCCCCAGCATTTT. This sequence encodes CASSEQGRNSNQPQHF. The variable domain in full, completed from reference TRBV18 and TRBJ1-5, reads NAGVMQNPRHLVRRRGQEARLRCSPMKGHSHVYWYRQLPEEGLKFMVYLQKENIIDESGMPKERFSAEFPKEGPSILRIQQVVRGDSAAYFCASSEQGRNSNQPQHFGDGTRLSIL.

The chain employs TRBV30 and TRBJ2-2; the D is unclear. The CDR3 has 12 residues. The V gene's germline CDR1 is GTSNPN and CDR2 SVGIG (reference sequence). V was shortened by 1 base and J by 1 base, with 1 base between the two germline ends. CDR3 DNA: TGTGCCTGGAGTGGGAACACCGGGGAGCTGTTTTTT. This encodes CAWSGNTGELFF.

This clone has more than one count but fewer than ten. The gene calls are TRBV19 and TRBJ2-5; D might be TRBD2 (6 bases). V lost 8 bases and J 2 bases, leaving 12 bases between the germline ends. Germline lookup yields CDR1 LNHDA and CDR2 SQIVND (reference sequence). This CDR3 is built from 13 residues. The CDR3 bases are TGTGCCAGTTCCGTCCGGGGGCAAGAGACCCAGTACTTC. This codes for CASSVRGQETQYF. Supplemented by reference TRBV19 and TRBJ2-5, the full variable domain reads DGGITQSPKYLFRKEGQNVTLSCEQNLNHDAMYWYRQDPGQGLRLIYYSQIVNDFQKGDIAEGYSVSREKKESFPLTVTSAQKNPTAFYLCASSVRGQETQYFGPGTRLLVL.

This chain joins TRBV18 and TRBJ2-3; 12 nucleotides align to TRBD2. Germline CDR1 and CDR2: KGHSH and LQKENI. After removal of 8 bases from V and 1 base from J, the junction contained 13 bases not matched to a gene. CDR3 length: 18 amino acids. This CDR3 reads CASIRRLAGGRGTDTQYF. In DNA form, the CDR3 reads TGTGCCAGCATCAGACGGCTAGCGGGGGGGCGGGGCACAGATACGCAGTATTTT.